Included here is one TCR beta chain sequence, with context. Many counts were recorded for this clonotype. This clone's antigen is unknown. Within one base of it there is no much larger clone, and no base qualities were kept. The source of the sample is a study of Graves' ophthalmopathy and Graves' hyperthyroidism (dated by TCRdb to 2017 to 2018). At the level of the whole study: Peripheral blood was collected at initial diagnosis, prior to any treatment. To tell Graves' ophthalmopathy apart from Graves' hyperthyroidism, and to predict which patients would progress to ophthalmopathy, the study relied on TCR beta repertoire signatures. In total, under 150 blood samples were TCR-sequenced: 40 to 45 ophthalmopathy, approximately 80 hyperthyroidism and approximately 17 hyperthyroidism-to-ophthalmopathy patients. To explore V-J signatures that separate ophthalmopathy from hyperthyroidism, a discovery set of 100 patients was enrolled, consisting of approximately 44 with ophthalmopathy and about 60 with stable hyperthyroidism. An independent validation cohort comprised 18 hyperthyroidism patients and 15 to 17 patients who later progressed from hyperthyroidism to ophthalmopathy. T-cell repertoires of thyroid tissue and blood were compared in about six hyperthyroidism patients. Following sample collection, hyperthyroidism patients were given methimazole at a starting dose of 30 mg daily, and ophthalmopathy patients were given high-dose intravenous methylprednisolone. The approximately 100 discovery patients were randomly divided into training and test sets at a 7:3 ratio.

For repertoire sequencing, the TCR beta CDR3 regions were amplified from RNA transcripts. The first round was an RT-PCR using HTBI primers with the Qiagen OneStep RT-PCR kit, and this first round was followed by a second-round multiplex PCR, then size selection and purification. Libraries were sequenced on an Illumina HiSeq2000 using paired-end 100 bp reads. Processing in the source paper ran as follows. Reads were processed with SOAPnuke, discarding reads with adapters, uncalled bases, mean Phred below 15, or no exact constant-primer or identifier match. COPE v1.2.5 was used to merge the high-quality paired reads. Each unique nucleotide sequence was defined as a clonotype, and clonotypes were aligned to IMGT TRB V, D and J references with MiTCR v1.1. Only V-J combinations with frequency above 0.0001 were analysed, covering 99% to 99.2% of repertoires. A TCR clonal expansion and chaos score per V-J combination was defined as the ratio of F50 clonal expansion to chaos observed in the TCRdist matrix. Welch's t-statistics and random forest were used to narrow the features down to around 13 V-J combinations, which were then fed into a naive Bayes classifier. The similarity between thyroid and blood repertoires was quantified using the Morisita-Horn index. TCRdb reanalyzed the raw reads on its own, using fastp at Q25 for trimming and MiXCR for clone calling, and kept in-frame beta chains. Rows merge per CDR3 protein into single entries with the most common DNA and genes. These V and J calls originate from TCRdb's pipeline instead of the authors' own analysis. The table for this sample lists about 160,000 distinct CDR3 sequences; 35% to 45% of them were counted only once. About 8.2% of the sample rests with the top ten.

V gives up 2 bases and J gives up 5 bases, and the segment between their germline ends measures 16 bases. The CDR3, cysteine through phenylalanine, is 15 amino acids long. The read is trimmed to its CDR3 DNA, 45 bases read in frame from base 1. What the study reported, not specific to this receptor: Most expanded thyroid clonotypes with a frequency above 0.001 also appeared in blood, which suggests that blood repertoires may reflect the immune response in the thyroid. In cross-validation, the 13-signature model distinguished ophthalmopathy from stable hyperthyroidism with almost 90% sensitivity and around 81% specificity, and in the test set the corresponding values were approximately 80% and 68%. In validation, the model predicted ophthalmopathy progression with about 70% sensitivity and less than 80% specificity; some 13 predicted patients were CT-confirmed with GO in a median of approximately 6.2 months. Sample size was not predetermined statistically, and investigators were not blinded to group allocation.

The ophthalmopathy patients had moderately to severely active disease, with a Clinical Activity Score of 3 or higher, a NOSPECS grade of 4 or higher, and a disease duration of less than 3 months. Anyone with other autoimmune diseases, uncontrolled infections, pregnancy or lactation was excluded from the study. Diagnosis was based on clinical symptoms, serum thyroxine, TRAb, thyroid ultrasound and orbital computed tomography. PBMCs were isolated from about 9.1 ml of fresh peripheral blood by Ficoll-Paque density gradient centrifugation. Trizol reagent was used to extract the total RNA, and its quality was then checked on an Agilent 2100 Bioanalyzer.

Recombination connected TRBV12-3 or TRBV12-4 to TRBJ2-7; 6 matching bases give a weak D call of TRBD2. The receptor was isolated from a man between 25 and 39 years old with Graves' ophthalmopathy. Donor details come from another sample of the same person, matched by shared clones. The sequenced sample was peripheral blood. The bases are TGTGCCAGCAGTTTATCGGGCGGGATTGCCCACGAGCAGTACTTC. This sequence encodes CASSLSGGIAHEQYF.